A single sample gave rise to the 8 T cell receptor beta chains below, sequenced in a study of blood T cells in healthy people across ages. Primers used in a second PCR of roughly 6 to 12 cycles were a sample-barcoded 5' primer and a J-beta primer mix. TCRdb re-called the 5' RACE reads with MiXCR, one entry per CDR3 protein. Among 1.5 million to 1.8 million distinct CDR3 sequences listed, about 42% were seen once. The sample consisted of blood. These receptor sequences come from a woman aged 18-30 years in good health.

This chain connects TRBV7-2 to TRBJ2-1; 14 bases fit TRBD2. V dropped 6 bases and J dropped 5; count of bases not matched to a gene: 6. The CDR3 loop spans 16 amino acids. In germline, CDR1 is SGHTA, CDR2 FQGNSA. The CDR3, as DNA: TGTGCCAGCAGTTTTCCGGGACTAGCGGGGGACAATGAGCAGTTCTTC. Residues: CASSFPGLAGDNEQFF.

The chain employs TRBV6-1 and TRBJ1-6; TRBD1 agrees at 8 bases. This CDR3 has 16 amino acids. With 6 bases clipped from V and 4 bases from J, the junction kept 8 bases outside the gene matches. CDR1 is MNHNS, CDR2 SASEGT, per germline. The CDR3 sequence: CASRKGQGGYNSPLHF. CDR3 DNA sequence: TGTGCCAGCAGAAAAGGACAGGGAGGGTATAATTCACCCCTCCACTTT.

This clonotype was observed at least ten times. The chain is built from TRBV5-5 and TRBJ2-3, with TRBD1 as a possible D gene (6 bases). The CDR3 spans 14 residues. V shed 3 bases and J shed 1 base, with 9 bases lying between them. Per germline, CDR1 SGHKS and CDR2 YYEKEE (reference sequence). DNA for the CDR3: TGTGCCAGCAGCTCGGGACACCGCACAGATACGCAGTATTTT. This sequence encodes CASSSGHRTDTQYF.

V and J are TRBV5-5 and TRBJ2-1; 14 bases are a match to TRBD2. The V segment lost 1 base and the J segment 10 bases; nucleotides outside the gene matches: 4. Germline V lookup: CDR1 SGHKS, CDR2 YYEKEE (reference sequence). This CDR3 contains 15 residues. CDR3: CASSLRTSGGPEQFF. The CDR3 bases are TGTGCCAGCAGCTTGAGGACTAGCGGGGGGCCCGAGCAGTTCTTC.

The chain couples TRBV12-3 or TRBV12-4 to TRBJ2-3, with a tentative D call TRBD1 (6 bases). V lost 5 bases and J 2 bases, leaving 17 bases between the germline ends. The CDR3 spans 16 residues. The CDR3 here is CASSPKRQAITDTQYF. CDR3 DNA sequence: TGTGCCAGCAGTCCAAAGAGACAGGCGATCACAGATACGCAGTATTTT.

The V gene is TRBV27, the J gene TRBJ1-1, with D hard to call. V was shortened by 6 bases and J by 1 base, with 9 bases between the two germline ends. From germline, CDR1 is MNHEY and CDR2 SMNVEV (reference sequence). CDR3 length: 13 amino acids. The CDR3: CASSPRPNTEAFF. The CDR3 DNA reads TGTGCCAGCAGCCCCCGACCGAACACTGAAGCTTTCTTT.

This chain links TRBV27 with TRBJ2-1, with 12 bases fitting TRBD2. V lost 2 bases to trimming and J lost 7 bases; unmatched junction nucleotides: 6. The CDR3 runs 16 residues. The germline V gene has CDR1 MNHEY and CDR2 SMNVEV (reference sequence). The CDR3 DNA reads as TGTGCCAGCAGTTTAGGACTAGCGGGAATGTGGAATGAGCAGTTCTTC. Its protein is CASSLGLAGMWNEQFF.

This clonotype has a single count. A read error may account for a junction end that differs from germline. The chain links TRBV29-1 to TRBJ2-7; 7 bases match TRBD1. Germline V gene sequence: CDR1 SQVTM, CDR2 ANQGSEA. CDR3 length: 15 residues. The CDR3 reads CSVVKTGSFDYKQYF. In DNA form, the CDR3 reads TGCAGCGTCGTCAAGACAGGGTCTTTCGACTACAAGCAGTACTTC.